These 4 T cell receptor beta chains were all obtained from the same sample, sequenced in a study of blood T cell repertoires in COVID-19. Using immunoSEQ multiplex PCR, the repertoire was profiled, and TCRdb retains in-frame clones only, with some absent. The sample has about 250,000 clones; approximately 82% are singletons. Sequencing used peripheral blood. All receptors derive from a man at least 80 years old with acute or convalescent COVID-19.

This rearrangement joins TRBV2 to TRBJ2-5; perhaps TRBD2 as D (5 bases). V dropped 8 bases and J dropped 5 bases, with 15 bases sitting between them. The germline V gene encodes CDR1 SNHLY and CDR2 FYNNEI. This CDR3 region has 13 residues. The CDR3 sequence: CASQDGKRETQYF. The CDR3 region has the DNA TGTGCCAGCCAGGACGGGAAGCGGGAGACCCAGTACTTC.

This clone has a single count. The chain joins TRBV25-1 to TRBJ2-3; weak D call: TRBD2 (5 bases). The germline CDR1 and CDR2 sequences are MGHDK and SYGVNS. V gave up 3 bases and J gave up 0 bases, with 16 bases separating them. CDR3 length: 17 amino acids. The CDR3 region is CASSDWAGTSSTDTQYF. In nucleotides, the CDR3 is TGTGCCAGCAGTGATTGGGCGGGCACATCTAGCACAGATACGCAGTATTTT.

V and J are TRBV6-5 and TRBJ1-2; D might be TRBD1 (5 bases). CDR3 length equals 13 residues. V lost 7 bases and J lost 5, with 14 bases in between. Germline loops: CDR1 MNHEY, CDR2 SVGAGI. The CDR3 is CASIRDRLYGYTF. CDR3 nucleotides: TGTGCCAGCATAAGAGACAGATTATATGGCTACACCTTC.

The rearrangement uses TRBV30 and TRBJ1-6, with D unresolved. This CDR3 is 9 amino acids long. Trimming left V 8 bases short and J 11 bases short, with 7 bases between. The germline V gene has CDR1 GTSNPN and CDR2 SVGIG (reference sequence). The CDR3 region has the DNA TGTGCCGTCCATCCACCCCTCCACTTT. Residues: CAVHPPLHF.